The next 22 T cell receptor beta chains were all read from a single sample in a study of cytomegalovirus exposure and HLA in healthy donors. The PCR used 60 Vbeta and 13 Jbeta primers. Sequencing used immunoSEQ multiplex PCR; TCRdb keeps in-frame clones, though not all of them. This sample's table reports 150,000 to 200,000 clones. The specimen was PBMCs. The receptors originated from a woman aged 55 to 70 in good health and CMV-seronegative.

The chain uses TRBV7-3 and TRBJ2-1; TRBD2 agrees at 8 bases. With 2 bases clipped from V and 6 bases from J, the junction kept 6 bases outside the gene matches. CDR1 and CDR2 (germline): SGHTA, FQGTGA. There are 15 residues in the CDR3. Here the CDR3 reads CASSLQLGTSNEQFF. CDR3 in DNA: TGTGCCAGCAGCTTACAACTCGGGACTAGCAATGAGCAGTTCTTC.

This chain joins TRBV7-6 and TRBJ1-6, with a possible D match to TRBD1 (6 bases). The germline V and J ends were trimmed by 6 bases and 7 bases, with 16 bases remaining between them. This CDR3 spans 15 amino acids. Looked up from germline, CDR1 is SGHVS and CDR2 is FNYEAQ. CDR3 in amino acids: CASSPSGERNSPLHF. In nucleotides, the CDR3 is TGTGCCAGCAGTCCATCAGGGGAGAGGAATTCACCCCTCCACTTT. Full variable domain (missing parts from reference TRBV7-6 and TRBJ1-6): GAGVSQSPRYKVTKRGQDVALRCDPISGHVSLYWYRQALGQGPEFLTYFNYEAQQDKSGLPNDRFSAERPEGSISTLTIQRTEQRDSAMYRCASSPSGERNSPLHFGNGTRLTVT.

The chain recombines TRBV5-1 with TRBJ1-1; D not resolved. Deletions cut 4 bases from V and 0 bases from J, with 13 bases between. Germline V gene data show CDR1 as SGHRS and CDR2 as YFSETQ. The CDR3 is made up of 15 amino acids. The CDR3 DNA sequence: TGCGCCAGCAGCCTAGCGGCCGAGATGAACACTGAAGCTTTCTTT. Translation gives CASSLAAEMNTEAFF.

V usage is TRBV13 and J usage is TRBJ1-6; 8 bases align to TRBD1. CDR1 is PRHDT and CDR2 is FYEKMQ in the germline V gene (reference sequence). The CDR3 is 16 amino acids. J lost 3 bases, V lost 6 bases, and 7 bases had no gene match. The CDR3 DNA is TGTGCCAGCAGGTCCCGGGACAGGCACTATAATTCACCCCTCCACTTT. Protein: CASRSRDRHYNSPLHF.

The rearrangement links TRBV7-7 to TRBJ2-2; 10 bases are shared with TRBD1. Per the germline V gene, CDR1 is SSHAT and CDR2 is FNYEAQ (reference sequence). The length of the CDR3 is 15 residues. V shed 4 bases, J shed 8 bases, and the junction held 7 bases outside the gene matches. The CDR3 bases are TGTGCCAGCAGCTGGGGACAGGGGAGGCCTGGGGAGCTGTTTTTT. The encoded protein is CASSWGQGRPGELFF. The full variable domain, its missing parts supplied by reference TRBV7-7 and TRBJ2-2, is GAGVSQSPRYKVTKRGQDVTLRCDPISSHATLYWYQQALGQGPEFLTYFNYEAQPDKSGLPSDRFSAERPEGSISTLTIQRTEQRDSAMYRCASSWGQGRPGELFFGEGSRLTVL.

The V call is TRBV4-1, the J call TRBJ1-1; 8 nucleotides align to TRBD1. The ends lost 2 bases at V and 1 base at J; junction bases unmatched: 3. The CDR3 has 15 amino acids. Germline CDR1 reads MGHRA; CDR2 reads YSYEKL. The CDR3 loop reads CASSQRQGANTEAFF. Written as DNA, the CDR3 is TGCGCCAGCAGCCAACGGCAGGGGGCGAACACTGAAGCTTTCTTT.

The chain combines TRBV11-1 with TRBJ2-3; 8 nucleotides match TRBD2. Germline V gives CDR1 SGHAT, CDR2 FQDESV (reference sequence). After removal of 5 bases from V and 0 bases from J, the junction contained 4 bases not matched to a gene. The CDR3 is 15 residues long. The CDR3 DNA follows: TGTGCCAGCAGCGACGGACTAGCTAGCACAGATACGCAGTATTTT. Amino acids: CASSDGLASTDTQYF.

V gene TRBV7-3 combines with J gene TRBJ2-7, with TRBD2 matching over 9 bases. CDR1 and CDR2 from the germline V gene are SGHTA and FQGTGA. The V and J ends lost 2 bases and 6 bases, in that order; junction bases with no gene match: 8. The CDR3 totals 15 residues. CDR3: CASSLVGGGAAEQYF. DNA for the CDR3: TGTGCCAGCAGCTTAGTGGGCGGGGGGGCCGCCGAGCAGTACTTC.

The CDR3 spells CASTLDGQGGSPLHF. As DNA, the CDR3 is TGCGCCAGCACCCTTGACGGACAGGGTGGATCACCCCTCCACTTT. The V and J genes are TRBV5-1 and TRBJ1-6; 8 bases fit TRBD1. The CDR3 length is 15 residues. The V and J ends lost 6 bases and 10 bases, in that order; junction bases with no gene match: 12. Per the germline V gene, CDR1 is SGHRS and CDR2 is YFSETQ. The full variable domain, rest sourced from reference TRBV5-1 and TRBJ1-6, is KAGVTQTPRYLIKTRGQQVTLSCSPISGHRSVSWYQQTPGQGLQFLFEYFSETQRNKGNFPGRFSGRQFSNSRSEMNVSTLELGDSALYLCASTLDGQGGSPLHFGNGTRLTVT.

This chain joins TRBV7-3 and TRBJ2-2, with D maybe TRBD1 (6 bases). This CDR3 spans 15 amino acids. The V gene's germline CDR1 is SGHTA and CDR2 FQGTGA. V was pared by 5 bases and J by 0 bases, with 10 bases between. Written as DNA, the CDR3 is TGTGCCAGCAGCCCTCGGACAGCGAACACCGGGGAGCTGTTTTTT. Encoded protein: CASSPRTANTGELFF.

CDR3 loop: CASSFRQFAYGYTF. For the CDR3, the DNA is TGTGCCAGCAGCTTTAGACAGTTCGCCTATGGCTACACCTTC. The V and J genes are TRBV27 and TRBJ1-2; the D gene is possibly TRBD1 (5 bases). The CDR3 loop spans 14 amino acids. Germline V gives CDR1 MNHEY, CDR2 SMNVEV (reference sequence). V gave up 6 bases and J gave up 4 bases, with 15 bases separating them.

V usage is TRBV7-6 and J usage is TRBJ1-1; no clear D gene. This CDR3 contains 14 residues. The V gene's germline CDR1 is SGHVS and CDR2 FNYEAQ. V shed 1 base and J shed 3 bases, with 9 bases lying between them. CDR3 sequence: CASSLVPRDTEAFF. CDR3 DNA: TGTGCCAGCAGCTTAGTTCCTCGGGACACTGAAGCTTTCTTT.

The J gene is TRBJ2-5, the V gene TRBV27, with unresolved D. V was pared by 0 bases and J by 3 bases, with 23 bases between. Looked up from germline, CDR1 is MNHEY and CDR2 is SMNVEV (reference sequence). This CDR3 is built from 19 residues. The CDR3 protein is CASSLSGLRLGYEEETQYF. The CDR3 DNA reads as TGTGCCAGCAGTTTATCAGGTTTACGGCTAGGATATGAGGAAGAGACCCAGTACTTC.

V gene TRBV11-2 combines with J gene TRBJ1-2; D might be TRBD1 (5 bases). V lost 5 bases and J lost 5, with 18 bases in between. The CDR3 is made up of 15 amino acids. Germline CDR1 reads SGHAT; CDR2 reads FQNNGV. The CDR3 bases are TGTGCCAGCAGCCTAGGTTCGGGGGGGTTATATGGCTACACCTTC. Translation gives CASSLGSGGLYGYTF.

The chain has TRBV2 and TRBJ2-7; D is possibly TRBD1 (6 bases). With 3 bases removed from V and 3 bases from J, the gap between germline ends came to 12 bases. CDR3 length: 14 residues. Germline V CDR1 and CDR2: SNHLY, FYNNEI. In nucleotides, the CDR3 is TGTGCCAGCAGTGAGGGGCCGACAGGCTACGAGCAGTACTTC. Its translation is CASSEGPTGYEQYF.

The V gene is TRBV5-8, the J gene TRBJ2-2; 7 nucleotides match TRBD2. CDR3 length: 16 amino acids. The ends lost 2 bases at V and 0 bases at J; junction bases unmatched: 4. Germline V gene data show CDR1 as SGHTS and CDR2 as YDEGEE. The DNA of the CDR3 is TGTGCCAGCAGCTTTTGGGAGGGCGCGAACACCGGGGAGCTGTTTTTT. Translated, it gives CASSFWEGANTGELFF.

CDR3 sequence reads: CAWSGGLQETQYF. The CDR3 bases are TGTGCCTGGAGTGGCGGCCTGCAAGAGACCCAGTACTTC. This sequence joins TRBV30 and TRBJ2-5; D is unclear. The V gene lost 1 base and the J gene lost 2 bases, with 8 bases spanning the gap. Germline V gene lookup returns CDR1 GTSNPN and CDR2 SVGIG (reference sequence). The CDR3 has 13 amino acids.

The chain is built from TRBV7-2 and TRBJ2-1; tentative D call: TRBD1 (5 bases). The CDR3 spans 13 residues. Trimming cost V 4 bases and J 4 bases, with 8 bases left between them. Per germline, CDR1 SGHTA and CDR2 FQGNSA. The CDR3 sequence: CASSSYRYNEQFF. CDR3 sequence (DNA): TGTGCCAGCAGCTCGTACAGGTACAATGAGCAGTTCTTC.

V and J are TRBV14 and TRBJ2-2, with a tentative D call TRBD2 (6 bases). The CDR3 runs to 18 residues. Germline V gene data show CDR1 as SGHDN and CDR2 as FVKESK. With 3 bases removed from V and 1 base from J, the gap between germline ends came to 18 bases. Here the CDR3 reads CASSHLLADNQNTGELFF. The CDR3 bases are TGTGCCAGCAGCCACTTACTAGCCGATAATCAGAACACCGGGGAGCTGTTTTTT.

This chain joins TRBV6-6 and TRBJ1-2, with D uncertain. From germline, CDR1 is MNHNY and CDR2 SVGAGI (reference sequence). The CDR3 runs to 13 residues. V lost 6 bases and J lost 9, with 17 bases in between. CDR3 sequence (DNA): TGTGCCAGCAGCACCCGGGGAACACCAAGCTACACCTTC. It codes for CASSTRGTPSYTF.

The chain is built from TRBV18 and TRBJ2-7; D is perhaps TRBD1 (5 bases). The CDR3 spans 13 residues. CDR1 and CDR2 from the germline V gene are KGHSH and LQKENI. Trimming shortened V by 2 bases and J by 2 bases, and 7 bases separated the two germline ends. The CDR3 coding sequence is TGTGCCAGCTCACCAGACAGAACCTACGAGCAGTACTTC. Its translation: CASSPDRTYEQYF.

Turning to this clone: At the DNA level, this CDR3 is encoded by other sequences in the same sample as well. This chain links TRBV9 with TRBJ2-2; D uncertain. The germline gives CDR1 SGDLS, CDR2 YYNGEE. Deletions cut 3 bases from V and 0 bases from J, with 6 bases between. The CDR3 is 14 residues long. CDR3 in DNA: TGTGCCAGCAGCGCCCGGTCGAACACCGGGGAGCTGTTTTTT. Translation gives CASSARSNTGELFF. The full variable domain, with the rest looked up from reference TRBV9 and TRBJ2-2, is DSGVTQTPKHLITATGQRVTLRCSPRSGDLSVYWYQQSLDQGLQFLIQYYNGEERAKGNILERFSAQQFPDLHSELNLSSLELGDSALYFCASSARSNTGELFFGEGSRLTVL.